The subject of this entry is one T cell receptor (beta chain). A sample-barcoded 5' primer and a J-beta primer mix were used in a second PCR of roughly 7 to 12 cycles. MiXCR was run by TCRdb on the 5' RACE reads, yielding one entry per CDR3 protein. The data contain over 950,000 distinct CDR3 sequences, 35% to 45% of them seen just once; the ten biggest clones take up under 15%. V lost 1 base to trimming and J lost 2 bases, with 7 bases between them. CDR3 size: 14 residues. Looked up from germline, CDR1 is SGHAT and CDR2 is FQNNGV. The sample originates from a study of blood T cells in healthy people across ages.

This chain uses TRBV11-2 with TRBJ2-3; D unresolved. The receptor was derived from a man younger than 30 in good health. Material: blood. The CDR3 DNA sequence: TGTGCCAGCAGCTTAGGGTATAACACAGATACGCAGTATTTT. This encodes CASSLGYNTDTQYF.